The clone carrying this T cell receptor (beta chain) was observed a handful of times. Trimming removed 0 bases at V and 5 bases at J, with 17 bases between. Looked up from germline, CDR1 is LGHNA and CDR2 is YNFKEQ. The CDR3 runs 16 residues. A single record per CDR3 protein comes from TCRdb applying MiXCR to the RT-PCR reads. The table has 650,000 to 800,000 distinct CDR3 sequences, 14% seen once. Sequencing used memory CD4+ T cells from blood. This chain connects TRBV4-2 to TRBJ2-7; TRBD2 might be the D (6 bases). This receptor was taken from a female donor in good health, serving as a healthy control. This CDR3 is CASSQDQTAGLHEQYF. The CDR3 nucleotides are TGTGCCAGCAGCCAAGATCAGACGGCGGGGCTCCACGAGCAGTACTTC.